The 25 T cell receptor beta chains in this list originate from one sample, sequenced in a study of T cell clonotyping in hematopoietic cell transplantation. Sequencing used immunoSEQ multiplex PCR; TCRdb keeps in-frame clones, though not all of them. The sample yields 7,000 to 9,500 clones, 90% to 95% seen once. The sample in question was peripheral blood mononuclear cells, obtained 30 days after allogeneic stem cell transplant. These receptors all stem from a male patient in his sixties who had an allogeneic stem cell transplant from an unrelated donor, so T cells may come from the graft donor. Some clones in this sample may be carry-over from other donors' samples.

V gene TRBV29-1 combines with J gene TRBJ1-4; D might be TRBD1 (6 bases). The CDR3 sequence is 11 residues long. CDR1 is SQVTM, CDR2 ANQGSEA, per germline. V lost 4 bases to trimming and J lost 11 bases, with 11 bases between them. The CDR3 sequence: CSVVEGGKLFF. CDR3 bases: TGCAGCGTTGTGGAGGGGGGTAAACTGTTTTTT.

The J gene is TRBJ2-1, the V gene TRBV27; TRBD2 agrees at 8 bases. Per germline, CDR1 MNHEY and CDR2 SMNVEV (reference sequence). The CDR3 covers 15 residues. J lost 7 bases, V lost 5 bases, and 10 bases had no gene match. In DNA form, the CDR3 reads TGTGCCAGCAGTCTCGCTAGCGGGCTCATGAATGAGCAGTTCTTC. Protein sequence: CASSLASGLMNEQFF.

The rearrangement uses TRBV7-9 and TRBJ2-7, with 12 bases lining up with TRBD2. This CDR3 is 15 amino acids long. V dropped 4 bases and J dropped 2; count of bases not matched to a gene: 3. CDR1 is SEHNR and CDR2 is FQNEAQ in the germline V gene (reference sequence). CDR3: CASSSLAGGAYEQYF. For the CDR3, the DNA is TGTGCCAGCAGCTCTCTAGCGGGAGGGGCCTACGAGCAGTACTTC.

This chain joins TRBV4-1 and TRBJ1-4; possibly TRBD1 for D (5 bases). Germline V gives CDR1 MGHRA, CDR2 YSYEKL. The CDR3 is 17 residues long. V lost 4 bases to trimming and J lost 8 bases, with 23 bases between them. The CDR3 coding sequence is TGCGCCAGCAGCCCCCTAGGGCCAGGGAAAGGTTGGGAAAAACTGTTTTTT. The encoded protein is CASSPLGPGKGWEKLFF.

The chain carries TRBV6-6 and TRBJ2-7, with unresolved D. CDR3 length: 12 residues. Between the trimmed V and J ends, which lost 6 bases and 3 bases, there was a span of 9 bases. Germline V gene lookup returns CDR1 MNHNY and CDR2 SVGAGI (reference sequence). CDR3 nucleotide sequence: TGTGCCAGCAGCCAAGACAACTACGAGCAGTACTTC. Its protein product is CASSQDNYEQYF.

This rearrangement joins TRBV28 to TRBJ2-5; TRBD2 agrees at 9 bases. The CDR3 loop spans 13 amino acids. From germline, CDR1 is MDHEN and CDR2 SYDVKM. The J segment lost 4 bases and the V segment lost 6 bases, leaving 3 bases of the junction unmatched. Written as DNA, the CDR3 is TGTGCCAGCAGGTTACTAGCGGGAGAGACCCAGTACTTC. This sequence encodes CASRLLAGETQYF. Together with reference TRBV28 and TRBJ2-5, the CDR3 gives the full variable domain: DVKVTQSSRYLVKRTGEKVFLECVQDMDHENMFWYRQDPGLGLRLIYFSYDVKMKEKGDIPEGYSVSREKKERFSLILESASTNQTSMYLCASRLLAGETQYFGPGTRLLVL.

This chain links TRBV9 with TRBJ1-2, with unresolved D. The CDR3 loop spans 16 amino acids. Trimming left V 4 bases short and J 0 bases short, with 16 bases between. Germline-derived CDR1 and CDR2 are SGDLS and YYNGEE. In DNA form, the CDR3 reads TGTGCCAGCAGCAATGCGGAGACTAGATCTAACTATGGCTACACCTTC. Residues: CASSNAETRSNYGYTF.

This chain uses TRBV2 with TRBJ1-2; TRBD1 matches 7 bases. This CDR3 is 13 amino acids long. Germline assignment: CDR1 SNHLY and CDR2 FYNNEI. J gave up 4 bases and V 8 bases, and 7 bases lay outside the gene matches. CDR3 protein: CASRTGAIYGYTF. The CDR3 DNA follows: TGTGCCAGCCGTACAGGGGCCATCTATGGCTACACCTTC.

This sequence joins TRBV19 and TRBJ2-5; 9 positions agree with TRBD2. V lost 4 bases, J lost 2 bases, and 17 bases stayed unmatched. The CDR3 spans 19 residues. Germline V gene sequence: CDR1 LNHDA, CDR2 SQIVND (reference sequence). The DNA for the CDR3 is TGTGCCAGTAGTAGTTGGCGGGAGGGCCCTAATGAGCCTCAAGAGACCCAGTACTTC. Its protein is CASSSWREGPNEPQETQYF. Combining the CDR3 with reference TRBV19 and TRBJ2-5 gives the whole variable domain DGGITQSPKYLFRKEGQNVTLSCEQNLNHDAMYWYRQDPGQGLRLIYYSQIVNDFQKGDIAEGYSVSREKKESFPLTVTSAQKNPTAFYLCASSSWREGPNEPQETQYFGPGTRLLVL.

This rearrangement joins TRBV27 to TRBJ1-1; D is perhaps TRBD1 (5 bases). V dropped 8 bases and J dropped 0 bases, with 22 bases sitting between them. The germline V gene has CDR1 MNHEY and CDR2 SMNVEV (reference sequence). The CDR3 totals 17 residues. Written as DNA, the CDR3 is TGTGCCAGCCGGGGACTGGCGAAGGAGTTCGTGAACACTGAAGCTTTCTTT. This encodes CASRGLAKEFVNTEAFF.

The genes are TRBV9 and TRBJ2-7, with 8 bases aligning to TRBD2. The V segment lost 4 bases and the J segment 6 bases; nucleotides outside the gene matches: 9. The CDR3 is 14 residues long. Germline V gene sequence: CDR1 SGDLS, CDR2 YYNGEE. The CDR3 is CASSRTSGVREQYF. As DNA, the CDR3 is TGTGCCAGCAGCAGAACTAGCGGCGTTCGCGAGCAGTACTTC. Full variable domain (outside the CDR3, taken from reference TRBV9 and TRBJ2-7): DSGVTQTPKHLITATGQRVTLRCSPRSGDLSVYWYQQSLDQGLQFLIQYYNGEERAKGNILERFSAQQFPDLHSELNLSSLELGDSALYFCASSRTSGVREQYFGPGTRLTVT.

The chain combines TRBV9 with TRBJ1-2; the D gene is possibly TRBD1 (5 bases). The CDR3 runs 12 residues. Germline CDR1 SGDLS, CDR2 YYNGEE. The ends were cut back, 0 bases at V and 7 bases at J, with 7 bases in the middle. As DNA, the CDR3 is TGTGCCAGCAGCGTAGGGGACCGTGGCTACACCTTC. As protein: CASSVGDRGYTF.

In this sample, this clone turned up once. This sequence joins TRBV4-3 and TRBJ2-3; D remains unclear. This CDR3 is 12 amino acids long. Germline lookup yields CDR1 LGHNA and CDR2 YSLEER. Deletions cut 4 bases from V and 7 bases from J, with 9 bases between. The CDR3 bases are TGCGCCAGCAGCCGCGGCCTAAATACGCAGTATTTT. It specifies CASSRGLNTQYF.

This chain joins TRBV15 and TRBJ1-1; 8 bases are shared with TRBD1. Germline CDR1 reads LNHNV; CDR2 reads YYDKDF (reference sequence). V gave up 1 base and J gave up 1 base; unmatched junction bases: 5. This CDR3 has 16 residues. The CDR3 is CATSRGADRANTEAFF. The CDR3 DNA reads TGTGCCACCAGCAGAGGTGCGGACAGGGCGAACACTGAAGCTTTCTTT.

J is TRBJ1-2 and V is TRBV4-1; unclear D gene. Germline V CDR1 and CDR2: MGHRA, YSYEKL. The CDR3 consists of 15 residues. V shed 0 bases and J shed 6 bases, with 14 bases lying between them. CDR3 in amino acids: CASSQEGRMFDGYTF. The CDR3 DNA is TGCGCCAGCAGCCAAGAAGGCCGAATGTTCGATGGCTACACCTTC.

This rearrangement joins TRBV7-9 to TRBJ2-7, with 8 bases that match TRBD2. This CDR3 has 15 residues. V gave up 5 bases and J gave up 2 bases; unmatched junction bases: 8. Germline CDR1 and CDR2: SEHNR and FQNEAQ (reference sequence). The CDR3 coding sequence is TGTGCCAGCAGCGTAACCGGGACTAGTGCCTACGAGCAGTACTTC. Encoded protein: CASSVTGTSAYEQYF.

This sequence joins TRBV10-2 and TRBJ2-1; 8 positions match TRBD2. Trimming removed 4 bases from V and 3 bases from J; junction bases left unmatched: 8. CDR1 and CDR2 (germline): WSHSY, SAAADI. The CDR3 spans 16 residues. The CDR3 is CASSVEGLAGYNEQFF. The DNA for the CDR3 is TGCGCCAGCAGTGTGGAGGGTCTAGCGGGCTACAATGAGCAGTTCTTC.

This clone was counted a single time. The CDR3 region is CASRGSTVDTQYF. In DNA form, the CDR3 reads TGTGCCAGCCGGGGATCTACGGTCGATACGCAGTATTTT. J is TRBJ2-3 and V is TRBV2; tentative D call: TRBD2 (5 bases). CDR1 SNHLY and CDR2 FYNNEI come from the germline V gene. The CDR3 loop spans 13 amino acids. The ends were cut back, 8 bases at V and 6 bases at J, with 15 bases in the middle.

The chain has TRBV27 and TRBJ2-6; unclear D gene. Germline assignment: CDR1 MNHEY and CDR2 SMNVEV (reference sequence). The CDR3 length is 15 residues. V shed 1 base and J shed 0 bases, with 4 bases lying between them. CDR3 in amino acids: CASSLYPSGANVLTF. The CDR3 DNA reads as TGTGCCAGCAGTTTATATCCCTCTGGGGCCAACGTCCTGACTTTC.

This chain's CDR3 is CASSQVAGPNYGYTF. CDR3 bases: TGTGCCAGCAGCCAAGTTGCCGGACCTAACTATGGCTACACCTTC. The V gene is TRBV4-2, the J gene TRBJ1-2; D unclear. The CDR3 is 15 amino acids. V lost 1 base and J lost 0, with 9 bases in between. Per the germline V gene, CDR1 is LGHNA and CDR2 is YNFKEQ.

The chain recombines TRBV5-8 with TRBJ1-4; D not certain. CDR3 size: 19 residues. CDR1 is SGHTS, CDR2 YDEGEE, per germline. V lost 4 bases and J 0 bases, leaving 22 bases between the germline ends. CDR3: CASSLGLGSGSATNEKLFF. CDR3 DNA: TGTGCCAGCAGCCTGGGCCTGGGTTCGGGCTCTGCAACTAATGAAAAACTGTTTTTT.

V is TRBV5-5 and J is TRBJ2-7, with 8 bases fitting TRBD1. CDR1 and CDR2 from the germline V gene are SGHKS and YYEKEE (reference sequence). The V and J ends lost 5 bases and 0 bases, in that order; junction bases with no gene match: 4. CDR3 length: 14 residues. CDR3 amino acids: CASRLGTGSYEQYF. The CDR3, as DNA: TGTGCCAGCAGGCTCGGGACAGGCTCCTACGAGCAGTACTTC.

CDR3 nucleotides: TGTGCCAGCAGTGACCGAGCGGGCCCGTACGAGCAGTACTTC. It encodes CASSDRAGPYEQYF. This chain uses TRBV6-5 with TRBJ2-7; possible D gene TRBD2, 6 bases. V was trimmed by 5 bases and J by 4 bases, leaving 15 bases between them. The CDR3 loop spans 14 amino acids. The germline CDR1 and CDR2 sequences are MNHEY and SVGAGI.

The rearrangement links TRBV7-8 to TRBJ1-2; 8 bases match TRBD1. The CDR3 consists of 13 residues. Germline loops: CDR1 SGHVS, CDR2 FQNEAQ. The junction had 5 bases not matched to a gene; V was cut back by 5 bases and J by 6 bases. The CDR3 DNA reads TGTGCCAGCAGCAAGGACAGGGTTGATGGCTACACCTTC. It translates to CASSKDRVDGYTF.

The gene calls are TRBV28 and TRBJ1-3, with D possibly TRBD1 on 6 matching bases. V gave up 6 bases and J gave up 0 bases, with 12 bases separating them. Germline assignment: CDR1 MDHEN and CDR2 SYDVKM. The CDR3 is 15 amino acids. Here the CDR3 DNA reads TGTGCCAGCAGAGGACAGATCAACTCTGGAAACACCATATATTTT. Translating gives CASRGQINSGNTIYF.